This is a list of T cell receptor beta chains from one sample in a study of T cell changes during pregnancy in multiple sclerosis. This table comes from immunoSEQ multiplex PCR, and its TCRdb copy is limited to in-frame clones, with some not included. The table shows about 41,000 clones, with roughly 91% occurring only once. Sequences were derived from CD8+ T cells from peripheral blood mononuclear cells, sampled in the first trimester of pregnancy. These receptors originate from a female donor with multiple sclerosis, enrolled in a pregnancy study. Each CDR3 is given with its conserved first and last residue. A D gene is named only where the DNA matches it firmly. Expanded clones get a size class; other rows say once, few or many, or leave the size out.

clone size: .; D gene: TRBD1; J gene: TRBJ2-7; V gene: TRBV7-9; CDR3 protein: CASSTPRDSPFGEQYF; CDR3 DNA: TGTGCCAGCAGCACCCCCCGGGACAGTCCTTTTGGGGAGCAGTACTTC
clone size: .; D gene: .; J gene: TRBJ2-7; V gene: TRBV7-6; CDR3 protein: CASSPTTTGGGEQYF; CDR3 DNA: TGTGCCAGCAGCCCTACTACGACTGGGGGAGGCGAGCAGTACTTC
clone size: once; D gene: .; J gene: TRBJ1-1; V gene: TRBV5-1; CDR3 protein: CASSPQILNTEAFF; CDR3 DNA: TGCGCCAGCAGCCCCCAAATCCTGAACACTGAAGCTTTCTTT
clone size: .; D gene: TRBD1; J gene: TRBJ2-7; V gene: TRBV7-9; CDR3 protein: CASSFGTGYEQYF; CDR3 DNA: TGTGCCAGCAGCTTCGGGACAGGCTACGAGCAGTACTTC
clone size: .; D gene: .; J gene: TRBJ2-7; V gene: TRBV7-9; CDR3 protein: CASSRSYEQYF; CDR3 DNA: TGTGCCAGCAGCCGCAGCTACGAGCAGTACTTC
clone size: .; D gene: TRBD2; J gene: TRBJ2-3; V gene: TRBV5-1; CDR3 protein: CATRLAGGPTDTQYF; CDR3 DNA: TGCGCCACTCGACTAGCGGGAGGTCCCACAGATACGCAGTATTTT
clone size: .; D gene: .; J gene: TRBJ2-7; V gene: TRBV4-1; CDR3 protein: CASSQDNSYEQYF; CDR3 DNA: TGCGCCAGCAGCCAAGACAACTCCTACGAGCAGTACTTC
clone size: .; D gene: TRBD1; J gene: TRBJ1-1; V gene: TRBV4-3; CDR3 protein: CASSPTGGFTEAFF; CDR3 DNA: TGCGCCAGCAGCCCGACAGGGGGCTTCACTGAAGCTTTCTTT
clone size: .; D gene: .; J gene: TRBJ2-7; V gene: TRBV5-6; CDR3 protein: CASSGTVAGVWYEQYF; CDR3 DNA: TGTGCCAGCAGCGGGACGGTCGCAGGGGTTTGGTACGAGCAGTACTTC
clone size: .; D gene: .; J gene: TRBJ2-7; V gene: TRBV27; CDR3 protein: CASSPPDRYEQYF; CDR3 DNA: TGTGCCAGCAGTCCTCCCGACAGGTACGAGCAGTACTTC
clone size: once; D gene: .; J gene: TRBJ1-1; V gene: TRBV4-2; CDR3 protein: CASSQDREGPTNTEAFF; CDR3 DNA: TGTGCCAGCAGCCAAGATCGGGAGGGTCCAACGAACACTGAAGCTTTCTTT
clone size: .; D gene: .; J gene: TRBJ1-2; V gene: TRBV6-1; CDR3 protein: CASFSPGYYGYTF; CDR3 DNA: TGTGCCAGCTTTAGTCCAGGATACTATGGCTACACCTTC
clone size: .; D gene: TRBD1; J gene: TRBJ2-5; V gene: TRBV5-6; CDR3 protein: CASSTGQPQETQYF; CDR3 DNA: TGTGCCAGCAGCACGGGACAGCCCCAAGAGACCCAGTACTTC
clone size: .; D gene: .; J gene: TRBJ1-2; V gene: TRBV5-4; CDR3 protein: CASSLKREEANYGYTF; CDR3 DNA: TGTGCCAGCAGCTTGAAGAGAGAGGAGGCTAACTATGGCTACACCTTC
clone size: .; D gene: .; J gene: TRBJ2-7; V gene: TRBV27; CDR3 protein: CASSLSGGRKSSYEQYF; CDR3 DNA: TGTGCCAGCAGTTTATCAGGGGGTAGGAAAAGCTCCTACGAGCAGTACTTC
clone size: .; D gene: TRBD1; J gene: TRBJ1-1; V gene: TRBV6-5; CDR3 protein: CASSYYRGAGTEAFF; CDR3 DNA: TGTGCCAGCAGTTACTACAGGGGGGCGGGCACTGAAGCTTTCTTT
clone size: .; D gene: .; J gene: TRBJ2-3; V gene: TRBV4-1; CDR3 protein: CASSQAGATDTQYF; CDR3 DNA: TGCGCCAGCAGCCAAGCAGGGGCCACAGATACGCAGTATTTT
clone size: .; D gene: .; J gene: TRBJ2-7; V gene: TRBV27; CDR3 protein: CASSSGSYEQYF; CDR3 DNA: TGTGCCAGCAGTTCAGGCTCCTACGAGCAGTACTTC
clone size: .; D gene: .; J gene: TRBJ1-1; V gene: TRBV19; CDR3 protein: CASIGGGGHEAFF; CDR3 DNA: TGTGCCAGTATCGGAGGTGGGGGACACGAAGCTTTCTTT
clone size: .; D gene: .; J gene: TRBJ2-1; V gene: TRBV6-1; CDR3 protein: CASGDFQGWPFF; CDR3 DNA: TGTGCCAGCGGGGATTTCCAGGGTTGGCCGTTCTTC
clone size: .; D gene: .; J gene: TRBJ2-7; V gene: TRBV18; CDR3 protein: CASSDRDGSSYEQYF; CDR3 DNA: TGTGCCAGCTCAGACCGGGACGGGAGCTCCTACGAGCAGTACTTC
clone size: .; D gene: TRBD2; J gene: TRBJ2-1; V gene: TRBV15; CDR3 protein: CATRSTGTSGGWGSYNEQFF; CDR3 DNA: TGTGCCACCAGGTCTACCGGGACTAGCGGGGGCTGGGGCTCCTACAATGAGCAGTTCTTC
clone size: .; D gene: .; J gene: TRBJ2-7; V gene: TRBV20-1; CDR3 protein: CSARQGYEQYF; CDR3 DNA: TGCAGTGCTAGACAGGGATACGAGCAGTACTTC
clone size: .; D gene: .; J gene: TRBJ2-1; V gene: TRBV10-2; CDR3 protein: CASISGTSSSYNEQFF; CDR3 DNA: TGCGCCAGCATCTCCGGGACTTCAAGCTCCTACAATGAGCAGTTCTTC